The next 14 T cell receptor beta chains were all read from a single sample in a study of metastatic and nonmetastatic thyroid tumors. No treatment of any kind had been given to any patient before thyroid surgery. MiXCR re-clonotyped the PCR reads for TCRdb. The table shows 15,000 or so clones, with roughly 25% occurring only once. Input material: tumor tissue. These receptors all stem from a female donor with papillary thyroid cancer or a benign thyroid nodule (not recorded which). Some clones in this sample may be carry-over from other donors' samples.

This clone is termed medium-sized (0.01 to 0.1%). The J gene is TRBJ1-5, the V gene TRBV12-3 or TRBV12-4, with D perhaps TRBD1 (5 bases). Deletions cut 6 bases from V and 10 bases from J, with 13 bases between. The length of the CDR3 is 12 residues. CDR3 DNA: TGTGCCAGCAGCCCTGGACAATTTCCCCAGCATTTT. It yields the protein CASSPGQFPQHF.

V gene TRBV7-2 combines with J gene TRBJ1-5; no definite D call. Germline V CDR1 and CDR2: SGHTA, FQGNSA. V lost 4 bases and J 5 bases, leaving 9 bases between the germline ends. The CDR3 consists of 13 residues. The chain's CDR3 is CASSSHRDQPQHF. The CDR3 DNA reads TGTGCCAGCAGCTCCCACCGGGATCAGCCCCAGCATTTT.

The chain is built from TRBV7-3 and TRBJ2-7; TRBD2 aligns across 9 bases. Trimming took 5 bases from V and 3 from J; bases not matched to a gene: 5. Germline V gene lookup returns CDR1 SGHTA and CDR2 FQGTGA. The CDR3 loop spans 14 amino acids. The CDR3 nucleotides are TGTGCCAGCAGCGCAGCGGGAGGACTCTACGAGCAGTACTTC. Translating it yields CASSAAGGLYEQYF.

This clone came up many times. This chain links TRBV20-1 with TRBJ1-2; 7 nucleotides agree with TRBD1. CDR1 and CDR2 (germline): DFQATT, SNEGSKA (reference sequence). The CDR3 length is 10 residues. DNA for the CDR3: TGCATAGGGGGCGCTTATGGCTACACCTTC. It codes for CIGGAYGYTF.

For this clone: Mismatch with germline at one junction end may stem from a read error. The chain is built from TRBV18 and TRBJ2-6, with 8 bases matching TRBD2. The CDR3 totals 19 residues. CDR1 is KGHSH, CDR2 LQKENI, per germline. CDR3 residues: CASSPRVGREYSGANVLTF. The CDR3 region has the DNA TGTGCCAGCTCACCACGAGTCGGGAGGGAGTACTCTGGTGCCAACGTCCTGACTTTC.

By proportion, this clone is medium-sized. The chain uses TRBV30 and TRBJ2-7, with D tentatively TRBD1 (6 bases). Germline CDR1 and CDR2: GTSNPN and SVGIG (reference sequence). Trimming took off 2 bases at V and 7 bases at J, with 12 bases between the two ends. The CDR3 is 12 amino acids. As DNA, the CDR3 is TGTGCCTGGAGTTATGACAGGTTGGAGCAGTACTTC. This encodes CAWSYDRLEQYF. Based on the CDR3 plus reference TRBV30 and TRBJ2-7, the full variable domain is SQTIHQWPATLVQPVGSPLSLECTVEGTSNPNLYWYRQAAGRGLQLLFYSVGIGQISSEVPQNLSASRPQDRQFILSSKKLLLSDSGFYLCAWSYDRLEQYFGPGTRLTVT.

The CDR3 DNA reads TGTTCTGGGACTAGCGGATACAATGAGCAGTTCTTC. Encoded protein: CSGTSGYNEQFF. The rearrangement joins TRBV6-1 to TRBJ2-1; 11 bases map to TRBD2. The CDR3 runs 12 residues. Germline V gives CDR1 MNHNS, CDR2 SASEGT.

This clone appeared a single time. The chain has TRBV20-1 and TRBJ2-7; 9 nucleotides match TRBD2. Germline V gene data show CDR1 as DFQATT and CDR2 as SNEGSKA (reference sequence). This CDR3 spans 15 amino acids. Germline trimming cut 3 bases from V and 2 bases from J; bases unmatched to any gene: 8. In nucleotides, the CDR3 is TGCAGTGCTAGTATTAGTGCGGGAGGGCCCTACGAGCAGTACTTC. It yields the protein CSASISAGGPYEQYF.

By its share, this clone is medium-sized. V and J are TRBV30 and TRBJ1-4, with a possible D match to TRBD1 (5 bases). V gave up 3 bases and J gave up 1 base, with 15 bases separating them. The CDR3 length is 16 residues. CDR1 is GTSNPN and CDR2 is SVGIG in the germline V gene (reference sequence). The CDR3 is CAWSPPMGGTNEKLFF. CDR3 sequence (DNA): TGTGCCTGGAGCCCCCCAATGGGGGGAACTAATGAAAAACTGTTTTTT.

On this clone itself: A much larger clone differs from this one at a single base, so this may be a read error. The V gene is TRBV5-4, the J gene TRBJ2-1, with 8 bases that match TRBD2. The CDR3 has 15 residues. Germline V lookup: CDR1 SGHNT, CDR2 YYREEE (reference sequence). CDR3 sequence reads: CASSLDLAGNNDQFF. The DNA of the CDR3 is TGTGCCAGCAGCTTGGATCTAGCGGGTAACAATGATCAGTTCTTC. Full variable domain (missing parts from reference TRBV5-4 and TRBJ2-1): ETGVTQSPTHLIKTRGQQVTLRCSSQSGHNTVSWYQQALGQGPQFIFQYYREEENGRGNFPPRFSGLQFPNYSSELNVNALELDDSALYLCASSLDLAGNNDQFFGPGTRLTVL.

By share, this clone ranks as medium-sized (0.01 to 0.1%). The chain employs TRBV4-1 and TRBJ2-3; tentative D call: TRBD1 (6 bases). This CDR3 is 14 amino acids long. Germline values: CDR1 MGHRA, CDR2 YSYEKL. Trimming stripped 0 bases from V and 3 bases from J, with 7 bases between. Written as DNA, the CDR3 is TGCGCCAGCAGCCAAGACACAGGGACAGATACGCAGTATTTT. It translates to CASSQDTGTDTQYF.

Within the sample, this clone is medium-sized. CDR3 sequence: CASSYRGRRTEAFF. CDR3 coding DNA: TGTGCCAGCAGTTACAGGGGGCGCCGGACTGAAGCTTTCTTT. V and J are TRBV6-5 and TRBJ1-1, with 7 nucleotides matching TRBD1. CDR3 length equals 14 residues. Losses at the gene ends were 2 bases for V and 5 bases for J; bases not matched to a gene: 5. Per germline, CDR1 MNHEY and CDR2 SVGAGI.

V gene TRBV12-3 or TRBV12-4 combines with J gene TRBJ2-1; no definite D call. V lost 2 bases to trimming and J lost 3 bases, with 11 bases between them. This CDR3 comprises 15 residues. CDR3: CASSLYGVFYNEQFF. CDR3 nucleotides: TGTGCCAGCAGTTTATATGGGGTTTTCTACAATGAGCAGTTCTTC.

The chain has TRBV12-3 or TRBV12-4 and TRBJ2-7, with 9 bases aligning to TRBD2. V lost 5 bases, J lost 5 bases, and 7 bases stayed unmatched. This CDR3 contains 14 residues. The CDR3 spells CASSDRTSEDEQYF. The CDR3 coding sequence is TGTGCCAGCAGTGATAGGACTAGCGAGGACGAGCAGTACTTC.